This entry lists 10 T cell receptor beta chains sequenced from one sample in a study of blood T cell repertoires in COVID-19. Libraries were prepared by immunoSEQ multiplex PCR; TCRdb keeps only in-frame clonotypes and omits some of them. The repertoire holds about 110,000 clones, with approximately 85% as singletons. The sample consisted of peripheral blood. The origin of the receptors is a man in his 70s with acute or convalescent COVID-19.

The chain has TRBV7-2 and TRBJ2-1, with 10 bases aligning to TRBD2. Germline CDR1 and CDR2: SGHTA and FQGNSA. This CDR3 has 16 residues. The V and J ends lost 4 bases and 9 bases, in that order; junction bases with no gene match: 12. The CDR3 loop reads CASSYVASGSEGEQFF. CDR3 nucleotide sequence: TGTGCCAGCAGCTACGTCGCTAGCGGGAGTGAGGGTGAGCAGTTCTTC.

The chain couples TRBV9 to TRBJ2-3, with 15 bases identical to TRBD2. The CDR3 extends over 19 amino acids. The V segment lost 0 bases and the J segment 0 bases; nucleotides outside the gene matches: 5. Germline V lookup: CDR1 SGDLS, CDR2 YYNGEE. The CDR3 DNA sequence: TGTGCCAGCAGCGTAGGGACTAGCGGGAGGGTATTTAGCACAGATACGCAGTATTTT. Protein: CASSVGTSGRVFSTDTQYF.

The V and J genes are TRBV9 and TRBJ2-1, with TRBD2 matching over 9 bases. The V gene's germline CDR1 is SGDLS and CDR2 YYNGEE. Germline trimming cut 0 bases from V and 6 bases from J; bases unmatched to any gene: 4. CDR3 length: 15 residues. The CDR3 protein is CASSVAAGGSNEQFF. CDR3 nucleotides: TGTGCCAGCAGCGTAGCCGCGGGGGGGAGCAATGAGCAGTTCTTC.

Here the CDR3 reads CASSYPGLGSYEQYF. As DNA, the CDR3 is TGTGCCAGCAGCTATCCAGGGTTGGGCTCCTACGAGCAGTACTTC. The gene calls are TRBV5-4 and TRBJ2-7, with a possible D match to TRBD1 (5 bases). In germline, CDR1 is SGHNT, CDR2 YYREEE (reference sequence). The V and J ends lost 3 bases and 0 bases respectively, with 13 bases between them. The CDR3 runs 15 residues.

The CDR3 bases are TGTGCCACCAGTGATCGGACTGAGCGGCCCAATGAGCAGTTCTTC. Residues: CATSDRTERPNEQFF. The gene calls are TRBV24-1 and TRBJ2-1; perhaps TRBD2 as D (5 bases). This CDR3 is built from 15 residues. V gave up 3 bases and J gave up 6 bases, with 14 bases separating them. The germline V gene encodes CDR1 KGHDR and CDR2 SFDVKD.

This chain connects TRBV6-5 to TRBJ2-1; 10 bases are shared with TRBD1. The CDR3 contains 13 residues. Germline lookup yields CDR1 MNHEY and CDR2 SVGAGI. Trimming removed 7 bases from V and 7 bases from J; junction bases left unmatched: 4. CDR3 DNA sequence: TGTGCCAGCAATCGACAGGGGGCGAATGAGCAGTTCTTC. The encoded protein is CASNRQGANEQFF.

This chain links TRBV7-9 with TRBJ2-1; D is unclear. The V gene's germline CDR1 is SEHNR and CDR2 FQNEAQ (reference sequence). V was shortened by 1 base and J by 4 bases, with 8 bases between the two germline ends. The CDR3 loop spans 14 amino acids. The CDR3: CASSLVGRYNEQFF. The CDR3 nucleotides read TGTGCCAGCAGCTTAGTCGGTAGATACAATGAGCAGTTCTTC.

This clone appeared a single time. The V call is TRBV9, the J call TRBJ2-2, with unresolved D. Germline V gives CDR1 SGDLS, CDR2 YYNGEE. V shed 1 base and J shed 8 bases, with 6 bases lying between them. The CDR3 runs 12 residues. The CDR3 coding sequence is TGTGCCAGCAGCGTATCAACTGGGGAGCTGTTTTTT. Encoded protein: CASSVSTGELFF.

The V call is TRBV7-9, the J call TRBJ1-3; no clear D gene. CDR1 SEHNR and CDR2 FQNEAQ come from the germline V gene (reference sequence). V gave up 5 bases and J gave up 0 bases, with 8 bases separating them. The CDR3 length is 14 residues. The CDR3 sequence is CASSAMSSGNTIYF. The CDR3 nucleotides are TGTGCCAGCAGCGCGATGTCCTCTGGAAACACCATATATTTT.

This clone was picked up one time. The chain is built from TRBV18 and TRBJ1-4; no clear D gene. The CDR3 contains 15 residues. Trimming shortened V by 3 bases and J by 8 bases, and 16 bases separated the two germline ends. Germline CDR1 KGHSH, CDR2 LQKENI. This chain's CDR3 is CASSPSRGVEEKLFF. CDR3 DNA: TGTGCCAGCTCACCCAGTCGGGGTGTAGAAGAAAAACTGTTTTTT.